A selection of T cell receptor beta chains follows, all from one sample in a study of blood T cell repertoires in COVID-19. Sequencing was performed with immunoSEQ multiplex PCR; in TCRdb, only in-frame clones are kept and a portion is missing. The sample contains under 300,000 clones, around 81% of which appear only once. The sequenced sample consisted of peripheral blood. The source is a woman aged 55-70 years with active or convalescent COVID-19. Each CDR3 is given with its conserved first and last residue. D genes are given only for firm matches. Size is stated for part of the rows, as once, few or many counts, or as a class when the clone is expanded.

V: TRBV7-9; J: TRBJ2-5; D: TRBD1; size: NA; CDR3: CASRGTGGGETQYF; DNA: TGTGCCAGCCGCGGGACAGGGGGCGGTGAGACCCAGTACTTC
V: TRBV2; J: TRBJ2-5; D: TRBD1; size: NA; CDR3: CASKPGQGKTQYF; DNA: TGTGCCAGCAAACCGGGACAGGGAAAGACCCAGTACTTC
V: TRBV3-1/TRBV3-2; J: TRBJ2-2; D: NA; size: NA; CDR3: CASSPLGNTGELFF; DNA: TGTGCCAGCAGCCCCCTAGGGAACACCGGGGAGCTGTTTTTT
V: TRBV18; J: TRBJ2-5; D: NA; size: NA; CDR3: CASSPRGVETQYF; DNA: TGTGCCAGCTCCCCCAGGGGAGTAGAGACCCAGTACTTC
V: TRBV5-4; J: TRBJ1-6; D: NA; size: once; CDR3: CASRQDNSPLHF; DNA: TGTGCCAGCAGACAAGATAATTCACCCCTCCACTTT
V: TRBV24-1; J: TRBJ2-7; D: NA; size: NA; CDR3: CATSDWGLRLF; DNA: TGTGCCACCAGTGATTGGGGACTGCGTCTCTTC
V: TRBV10-3; J: TRBJ2-3; D: TRBD2; size: NA; CDR3: CAISESSRRGGTDTQYF; DNA: TGTGCCATCAGTGAGTCGTCTCGGCGGGGGGGCACAGATACGCAGTATTTT
V: TRBV5-5; J: TRBJ2-2; D: TRBD1; size: NA; CDR3: CASFPRTGNTGELFF; DNA: TGTGCCAGTTTCCCAAGGACAGGGAACACCGGGGAGCTGTTTTTT
V: TRBV6-5; J: TRBJ1-2; D: NA; size: NA; CDR3: CASSYGQASNYGYTF; DNA: TGTGCCAGCAGTTACGGACAAGCGAGTAACTATGGCTACACCTTC
V: TRBV6-4; J: TRBJ2-7; D: NA; size: once; CDR3: CASSETPGGNYEQYF; DNA: TGTGCCAGCAGTGAGACCCCGGGGGGCAACTACGAGCAGTACTTC
V: TRBV5-4; J: TRBJ2-5; D: TRBD2; size: NA; CDR3: CACSSGAAGGQETQYF; DNA: TGTGCCTGCAGCTCTGGTGCGGCGGGGGGGCAAGAGACCCAGTACTTC
V: TRBV28; J: TRBJ1-5; D: NA; size: many; CDR3: CASRGAHRVSQPQHF; DNA: TGTGCCAGCAGGGGGGCCCACCGGGTTTCTCAGCCCCAGCATTTT
V: TRBV5-4; J: TRBJ2-1; D: TRBD2; size: NA; CDR3: CASSLGLAGYNEQFF; DNA: TGTGCCAGCAGCCTGGGACTAGCGGGGTACAATGAGCAGTTCTTC